The rows below give T cell receptor beta chains drawn from one sample of a study of CD8 T cells in Susac syndrome. TCRdb re-analysed the immunoSEQ multiplex PCR reads in MiXCR, keeping a single row per CDR3 protein. The profile shows about 22,000 distinct CDR3 sequences, more than 85% of them singletons. Sequencing was performed on CD8+ T cells from PBMCs. The receptors were gathered from a human donor in good health. CDR3s include the opening cysteine and the closing phenylalanine or tryptophan. D genes are given only for firm matches. Size is omitted from some rows. Given values are once, few, many or a class for expanded clones.

V	size	J	D	CDR3	DNA
TRBV7-6	NA	TRBJ2-7	TRBD1	CASSFDRGRGYEQYF	TGTGCCAGCAGCTTTGACAGGGGCAGAGGATACGAGCAGTACTTC
TRBV12-3/TRBV12-4	NA	TRBJ2-5	NA	CASSLRGLGTWQETQYF	TGTGCCAGCAGTTTGAGAGGACTGGGAACGTGGCAGGAGACCCAGTACTTC
TRBV7-2	NA	TRBJ2-7	NA	CASSLEGVSSYEQYF	TGTGCCAGCAGCCTGGAGGGGGTTAGCTCCTACGAGCAGTACTTC
TRBV20-1	NA	TRBJ1-1	NA	CSAREAPKNTEAFF	TGCAGTGCTAGAGAAGCACCTAAGAACACTGAAGCTTTCTTT
TRBV20-1	few	TRBJ2-7	NA	CSAREGLTGLSYEQYF	TGCAGTGCTAGAGAAGGCCTAACGGGCCTCTCCTACGAGCAGTACTTC
TRBV6-2/TRBV6-3	NA	TRBJ1-1	TRBD1	CASSPNRGGQAFF	TGTGCCAGCAGTCCGAACAGGGGGGGACAAGCTTTCTTT
TRBV7-8	NA	TRBJ1-1	NA	CASSSTFGAQALLNTEAFF	TGTGCCAGCAGCTCCACCTTCGGCGCCCAGGCTCTTTTGAACACTGAAGCTTTCTTT
TRBV13	NA	TRBJ2-7	NA	CASSTQPGDEQYF	TGTGCCAGCAGCACCCAACCAGGGGACGAGCAGTACTTC
TRBV20-1	NA	TRBJ2-1	NA	CSGTITYNEQFF	TGCAGTGGGACTATCACCTACAATGAGCAGTTCTTC
TRBV27	few	TRBJ2-7	NA	CASSRGYEQYF	TGTGCCAGCAGCCGGGGCTACGAGCAGTACTTC
TRBV20-1	NA	TRBJ1-5	TRBD1	CSARSTGTGGSNQPQHF	TGCAGTGCTAGATCTACCGGGACAGGGGGCAGCAATCAGCCCCAGCATTTT
TRBV25-1	NA	TRBJ1-2	NA	CASSDQSNGYTF	TGTGCCAGCAGTGACCAATCTAATGGCTACACCTTC
TRBV27	NA	TRBJ2-3	TRBD2	CASSPSGGAPDTQYF	TGTGCCAGCAGTCCAAGCGGGGGGGCCCCAGATACGCAGTATTTT
TRBV27	NA	TRBJ2-3	NA	CASSFGGQSDTQYF	TGTGCCAGCAGTTTCGGGGGACAATCAGATACGCAGTATTTT
TRBV12-3/TRBV12-4	NA	TRBJ2-2	NA	CASSFGDTGELFF	TGTGCCAGCAGTTTTGGGGACACCGGGGAGCTGTTTTTT
TRBV3-1	NA	TRBJ2-7	NA	CASSQVRGSYEQYF	TGTGCCAGCAGCCAAGTGAGGGGATCCTACGAGCAGTACTTC
TRBV4-3	NA	TRBJ2-1	TRBD2	CASSQSSGGSPPNNEQFF	TGCGCCAGCAGCCAGAGTAGCGGGGGGTCCCCCCCTAACAATGAGCAGTTCTTC
TRBV20-1	NA	TRBJ2-5	NA	CSVPGPAFRETQYF	TGCAGTGTTCCCGGACCCGCATTCCGAGAGACCCAGTACTTC
TRBV5-4	NA	TRBJ2-1	TRBD2	CASSPTSGGDEQFF	TGTGCCAGCAGCCCGACTAGCGGGGGGGATGAGCAGTTCTTC
TRBV9	NA	TRBJ2-6	NA	CASSVWRVGSGANVLTF	TGTGCCAGCAGCGTCTGGAGGGTCGGCTCTGGGGCCAACGTCCTGACTTTC
TRBV29-1	NA	TRBJ2-3	NA	CSVWGVVNTDTQYF	TGCAGCGTTTGGGGGGTCGTGAACACAGATACGCAGTATTTT
TRBV2	NA	TRBJ1-2	TRBD1	CASPTQGADGYTF	TGTGCCAGCCCGACGCAGGGGGCGGATGGCTACACCTTC
TRBV2	NA	TRBJ1-2	TRBD1	CASSEALRGQGIYGYTF	TGTGCCAGCAGTGAAGCGCTTCGGGGACAGGGGATCTATGGCTACACCTTC
TRBV12-5	NA	TRBJ2-3	NA	CASGLHRGPPHDTQYF	TGTGCTAGTGGTCTGCACAGAGGGCCCCCACACGATACGCAGTATTTT
TRBV2	NA	TRBJ2-5	NA	CASSEYGNTQEAQYF	TGTGCCAGCAGTGAATATGGCAACACCCAAGAGGCCCAGTACTTC
TRBV6-4	NA	TRBJ2-2	TRBD2	CASSASGDTGELFF	TGTGCCAGCAGTGCTAGCGGGGACACCGGGGAGCTGTTTTTT
TRBV6-1	once	TRBJ2-5	NA	CASSPEGGHPGAEAQYF	TGTGCCAGCAGCCCCGAAGGGGGCCACCCGGGGGCAGAGGCGCAGTACTTC
TRBV23-1	NA	TRBJ1-6	NA	CASSQSTDNSPLHF	TGCGCCAGCAGTCAATCAACTGATAATTCACCCCTCCACTTT
TRBV5-8	NA	TRBJ2-3	TRBD2	CASSGLGRSDTQYF	TGTGCCAGCAGCGGACTAGGAAGGAGTGATACGCAGTATTTT
TRBV27	NA	TRBJ2-2	NA	CATWERGELFF	TGTGCCACATGGGAGCGCGGGGAGCTGTTTTTT